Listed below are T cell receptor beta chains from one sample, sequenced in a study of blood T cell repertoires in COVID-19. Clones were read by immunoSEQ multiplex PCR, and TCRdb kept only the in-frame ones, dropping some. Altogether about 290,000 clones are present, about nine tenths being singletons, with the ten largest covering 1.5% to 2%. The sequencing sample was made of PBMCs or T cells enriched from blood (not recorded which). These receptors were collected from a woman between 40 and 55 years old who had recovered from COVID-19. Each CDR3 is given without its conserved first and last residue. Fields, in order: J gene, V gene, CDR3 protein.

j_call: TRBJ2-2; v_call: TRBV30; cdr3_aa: AWSSLGASTGELF
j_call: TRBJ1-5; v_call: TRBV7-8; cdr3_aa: ASSLAQDQPQH
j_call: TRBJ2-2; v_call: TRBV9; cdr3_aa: ASSVAKGQGRNTGELF
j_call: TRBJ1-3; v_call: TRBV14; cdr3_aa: ASSQEWGGSGNTIY
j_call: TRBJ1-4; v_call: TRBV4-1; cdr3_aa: ASSQEGTGAEKLF
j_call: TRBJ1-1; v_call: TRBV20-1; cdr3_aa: SASQGFPEAF
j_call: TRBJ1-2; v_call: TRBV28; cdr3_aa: ASSGGHVGAVSDGYT
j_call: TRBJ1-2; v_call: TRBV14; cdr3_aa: ASSHGTPPTNYGYT
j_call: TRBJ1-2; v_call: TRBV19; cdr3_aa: ASSKGTGGLNYGYT
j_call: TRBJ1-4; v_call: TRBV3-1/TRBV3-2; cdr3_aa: ASSQGGAEKLF
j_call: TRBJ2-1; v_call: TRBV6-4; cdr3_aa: ASSVLGWVAYNEQF
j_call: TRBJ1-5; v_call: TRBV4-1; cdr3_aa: ASRDSRGGANQPQH
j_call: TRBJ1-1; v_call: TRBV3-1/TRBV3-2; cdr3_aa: ASSQEGRTEAF
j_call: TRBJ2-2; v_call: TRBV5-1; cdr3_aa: ASSLSGLLNTGELF
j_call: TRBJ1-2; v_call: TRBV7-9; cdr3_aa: ASSLHRGYWGYT
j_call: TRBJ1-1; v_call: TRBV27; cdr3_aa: ASSLSSQWNTEAF
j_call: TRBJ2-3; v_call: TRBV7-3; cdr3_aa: ASSLLRGLDTQY
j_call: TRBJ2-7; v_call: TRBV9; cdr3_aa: ASSVGWADNYEQY
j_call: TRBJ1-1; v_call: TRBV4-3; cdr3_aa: ASSQAPGMNTEAF
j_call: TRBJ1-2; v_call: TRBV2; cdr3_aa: ASSVRGDGGYT
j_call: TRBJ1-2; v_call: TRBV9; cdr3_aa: ASTLREDYGYT
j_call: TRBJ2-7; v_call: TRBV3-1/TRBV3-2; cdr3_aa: VSSQAGGAGWYEQY
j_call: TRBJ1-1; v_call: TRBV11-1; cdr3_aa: ASSGPRVRNTEAF
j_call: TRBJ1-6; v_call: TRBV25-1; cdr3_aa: ASSWTANSPLH
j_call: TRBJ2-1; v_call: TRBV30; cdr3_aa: AWSRGLADPNEQF
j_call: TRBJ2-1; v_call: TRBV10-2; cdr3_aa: ASSGQRYNEQF
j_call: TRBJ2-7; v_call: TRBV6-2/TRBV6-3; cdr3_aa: ASSYSSVSYEQY
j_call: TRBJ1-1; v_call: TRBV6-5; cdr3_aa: ASKGQGGFNTEAF
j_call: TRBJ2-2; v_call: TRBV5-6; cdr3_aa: ASSWNRFGELF
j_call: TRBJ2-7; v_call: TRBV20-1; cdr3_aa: SASRSSGGFSYEQY
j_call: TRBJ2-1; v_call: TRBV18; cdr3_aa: ASRPGLADYNEQF
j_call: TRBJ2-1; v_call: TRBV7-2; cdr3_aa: ASSLSTSAHNEQF
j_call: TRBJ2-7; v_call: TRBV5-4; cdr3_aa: ASSSERRYEQY
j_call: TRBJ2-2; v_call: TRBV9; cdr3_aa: ASTLRPGANTGELF
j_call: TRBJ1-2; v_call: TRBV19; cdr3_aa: ASSIETTNYGYT
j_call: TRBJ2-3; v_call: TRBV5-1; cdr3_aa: ASSFTGTGGYTQY
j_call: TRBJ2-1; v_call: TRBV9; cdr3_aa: ASSVDSGDYNEQF
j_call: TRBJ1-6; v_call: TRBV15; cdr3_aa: ATSRGIGNSPLH
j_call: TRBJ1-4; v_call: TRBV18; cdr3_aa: ASSPAVQATNEKLF
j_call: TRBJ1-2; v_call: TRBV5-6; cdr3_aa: ASSSWDRNYGYT
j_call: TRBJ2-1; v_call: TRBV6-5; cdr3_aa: ASSYLGTGVENEQF
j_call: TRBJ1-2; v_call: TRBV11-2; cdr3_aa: ASSFPSDFSNYGYT
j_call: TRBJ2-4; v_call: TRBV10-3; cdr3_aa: AISDHRPIAASGGENIQY